This entry lists 17 T cell receptor beta chains sequenced from one sample in a study of CXCR3-negative and CXCR3-positive naive CD8 T cells. 5' RACE that incorporated UMI labels was used to prepare the TRB cDNA libraries. TCRdb re-called the 5' RACE reads, yielding one record per CDR3 amino acid sequence without DNA. This table lists 35,000 to 40,000 distinct CDR3 sequences. The material sequenced was memory CD8+ T cells from blood. The receptors shown here come from a human donor in good health. Some clones in this sample may be carry-over from other donors' samples.

The rearrangement joins TRBV20-1 to TRBJ1-2. This CDR3 has 15 amino acids. Germline V CDR1 and CDR2: DFQATT, SNEGSKA (reference sequence). The CDR3 here is CSARDGRERNYGYTF.

V and J are TRBV28 and TRBJ2-4; TCRdb returns TRBD1, unconfirmable since there is no DNA. The CDR3 sequence is 16 residues long. The V gene's germline CDR1 is MDHEN and CDR2 SYDVKM. CDR3 sequence: CASSQDRGRSKNIQYF.

The rearrangement uses TRBV6-5 and TRBJ2-5; the TCRdb call, TRBD2, lacks DNA for checking. This CDR3 region has 15 residues. The germline V gene has CDR1 MNHEY and CDR2 SVGAGI. This CDR3 reads CASSTGLRTMVTQYF.

The rearrangement uses TRBV7-8 and TRBJ2-1; TCRdb lists TRBD1, though no DNA is available to test this call. This CDR3 spans 16 amino acids. The germline gives CDR1 SGHVS, CDR2 FQNEAQ. The CDR3 is CASSQGGGTDNNEQFF.

The chain has TRBV7-8 and TRBJ1-1. CDR3 length: 13 residues. From germline, CDR1 is SGHVS and CDR2 FQNEAQ. The CDR3 spells CASTIPENTEAFF.

The chain carries TRBV4-3 and TRBJ2-7. The germline V gene encodes CDR1 LGHNA and CDR2 YSLEER. This CDR3 comprises 15 residues. The CDR3 loop reads CASSQDSPGPYEQYF.

V and J are TRBV7-7 and TRBJ2-1; TCRdb reports TRBD1, a call that lacks DNA to check it against. CDR1 is SSHAT and CDR2 is FNYEAQ in the germline V gene (reference sequence). This CDR3 contains 15 residues. This chain's CDR3 is CASSPDRDSYNEQFF. Full variable domain (remainder filled in from reference TRBV7-7 and TRBJ2-1): GAGVSQSPRYKVTKRGQDVTLRCDPISSHATLYWYQQALGQGPEFLTYFNYEAQPDKSGLPSDRFSAERPEGSISTLTIQRTEQRDSAMYRCASSPDRDSYNEQFFGPGTRLTVL.

This chain links TRBV27 with TRBJ1-2; TCRdb proposes TRBD1, but this gene call is untestable without DNA. Germline CDR1 reads MNHEY; CDR2 reads SMNVEV (reference sequence). There are 14 residues in the CDR3. The CDR3 is CASSWDRDNYGYTF.

The chain is built from TRBV12-2 and TRBJ1-1; TCRdb's D call of TRBD1 is untestable without DNA. TRBV12-2 is reported as a pseudogene. The CDR3 has 12 amino acids. The CDR3 loop reads CVREQIPREAFF.

The chain couples TRBV6-6 to TRBJ2-3; TCRdb reports TRBD1, a call that lacks DNA to check it against. This CDR3 has 13 residues. Germline V gene lookup returns CDR1 MNHNY and CDR2 SVGAGI (reference sequence). The CDR3 sequence is CASMTGSTDTQYF.

The chain carries TRBV10-3 and TRBJ2-4; TCRdb names TRBD1, which stays unverified in the absence of DNA. Germline CDR1 and CDR2: ENHRY and SYGVKD. CDR3 size: 20 residues. The CDR3 protein is CAISERWGDTLVGAKNIQYF.

The chain joins TRBV7-6 to TRBJ2-1; TCRdb outputs TRBD2, but without DNA this stays unchecked. The CDR3 extends over 14 amino acids. Per the germline V gene, CDR1 is SGHVS and CDR2 is FNYEAQ. CDR3 in amino acids: CASSSGLVYNEQFF.

The chain couples TRBV23-1 to TRBJ2-1; the TRBD1 assignment by TCRdb is unverifiable without DNA. TRBV23-1 is marked as an open reading frame, function uncertain. The CDR3 sequence is 15 residues long. This chain's CDR3 is CASSRVGQDYNEQFF.

The rearrangement joins TRBV19 to TRBJ2-1; without DNA, the TCRdb call of TRBD2 cannot be checked. This CDR3 comprises 14 residues. From germline, CDR1 is LNHDA and CDR2 SQIVND (reference sequence). This chain's CDR3 is CASSPSGRGYEQFF.

This CDR3 reads CASSQEPGSGANVLTF. This chain uses TRBV4-3 with TRBJ2-6. Germline-derived CDR1 and CDR2 are LGHNA and YSLEER. The CDR3 covers 16 residues.

The chain carries TRBV6-2 or TRBV6-3 and TRBJ2-1. This CDR3 has 16 residues. Germline-derived CDR1 and CDR2 are MNHEY and SVGEGT. The CDR3 spells CASSYMGGGSYNEQFF.

This chain joins TRBV4-3 and TRBJ1-1. Looked up from germline, CDR1 is LGHNA and CDR2 is YSLEER. This CDR3 contains 15 residues. CDR3 residues: CASSQVTRGNTEAFF.